The 6 T cell receptor beta chains below come from one sample, sequenced in a study of cytotoxic CD8 clonotypes in ibrutinib-treated CLL. The table came from immunoSEQ multiplex PCR; TCRdb's copy has only in-frame clones and leaves some out. Among some 19,000 clones, 65% to 85% were seen once, and the ten largest hold under 7%. The sample here was PBMCs, taken before ibrutinib treatment. These receptors all stem from a human donor with chronic lymphocytic leukemia.

This clone was picked up a small number of times. CDR3 in DNA: TGTGCCAGCAGCTTGCGGGACCGTTACTACGAGCAGTACTTC. Protein: CASSLRDRYYEQYF. The chain recombines TRBV5-8 with TRBJ2-7; D tentatively reads TRBD1 or TRBD2 (5 bases each). Germline loops: CDR1 SGHTS, CDR2 YDEGEE. There are 14 residues in the CDR3. Trimming stripped 1 base from V and 3 bases from J, with 11 bases between. The full variable domain, with the rest looked up from reference TRBV5-8 and TRBJ2-7, is EAGVTQSPTHLIKTRGQQATLRCSPISGHTSVYWYQQALGLGLQFLLWYDEGEERNRGNFPPRFSGRQFPNYSSELNVNALELEDSALYLCASSLRDRYYEQYFGPGTRLTVT.

The rearrangement uses TRBV12-5 and TRBJ2-1; D is ambiguous. There are 16 residues in the CDR3. Per the germline V gene, CDR1 is LGHNT and CDR2 is FRNRAP. V was clipped by 2 bases and J by 0 bases, with 11 bases between them. CDR3 protein: CASGLLITSSYNEQFF. CDR3 in DNA: TGTGCTAGTGGTTTGCTTATCACGAGCTCCTACAATGAGCAGTTCTTC.

This clone was seen just once. The chain couples TRBV7-2 to TRBJ1-1; D perhaps matches TRBD1 (6 bases). V lost 3 bases and J 1 base, leaving 15 bases between the germline ends. Germline V gene data show CDR1 as SGHTA and CDR2 as FQGNSA. This CDR3 spans 16 amino acids. CDR3 DNA sequence: TGTGCCAGCAGCTTCCAACAGGGAGGGGGGAACACTGAAGCTTTCTTT. This sequence encodes CASSFQQGGGNTEAFF.

This rearrangement joins TRBV6-1 to TRBJ2-7; D gene ambiguous. The V end lost 5 bases, the J end lost 9 bases, and 14 bases lay between the germline ends. The CDR3 runs to 12 residues. Germline CDR1 reads MNHNS; CDR2 reads SASEGT. CDR3 DNA: TGTGCCAGCAGTTCCCGAGAGTGGCCGCAGTACTTC. It translates to CASSSREWPQYF.

This clone was detected only a few times. V and J are TRBV7-8 and TRBJ1-6, with D possibly TRBD1 on 6 matching bases. Between the trimmed V and J ends, which lost 5 bases and 7 bases, there was a span of 15 bases. The CDR3 is 15 amino acids. Germline assignment: CDR1 SGHVS and CDR2 FQNEAQ. CDR3 protein: CASSPTQGWNSPLHF. Written as DNA, the CDR3 is TGTGCCAGCAGCCCCACACAGGGCTGGAATTCACCCCTCCACTTT.

J is TRBJ1-4 and V is TRBV15; D remains ambiguous. The ends were cut back, 1 base at V and 7 bases at J, with 10 bases in the middle. The CDR3 consists of 14 residues. Germline loops: CDR1 LNHNV, CDR2 YYDKDF (reference sequence). The CDR3 sequence is CATSRGETGEKLFF. CDR3 nucleotide sequence: TGTGCCACCAGCAGAGGGGAAACGGGTGAAAAACTGTTTTTT.